This entry concerns a single TCR beta chain. Its antigen is still unknown. V was shortened by 7 bases and J by 3 bases, with 19 bases between the two germline ends. This CDR3 comprises 15 residues. Germline V gene lookup returns CDR1 LNHDA and CDR2 SQIVND (reference sequence). The sample belongs to a study of T cell responses to AZD1222 COVID-19 vaccine. Sequencing was performed with immunoSEQ multiplex PCR; in TCRdb, only in-frame clones are kept and a portion is missing. The sample includes about 110,000 clones, under 95% of them seen just once. Study conclusions and caveats: Among those given AZD1222, only five to seven were seropositive at baseline.

This clonotype was obtained from an adult who received the AZD1222 COVID-19 vaccine. Here the sequenced sample was peripheral blood, taken 28 days after the second AZD1222 dose. The J gene is TRBJ2-7, the V gene TRBV19, with TRBD2 as a possible D gene (7 bases). CDR3 nucleotides: TGTGCCAGTACCCCTGGGGGGGGCTTAATCTACGAGCAGTACTTC. It yields the protein CASTPGGGLIYEQYF.